This TCR beta chain was recovered during a study of OX40 agonist ivuxolimab in advanced cancers. The CDR3 is 12 amino acids. Trimming took 8 bases from V and 4 from J, leaving 10 bases between them. The germline CDR1 and CDR2 sequences are ENHRY and SYGVKD. TCRdb's table, derived via immunoSEQ multiplex PCR, lists solely in-frame clones and lacks some. The repertoire holds tens of thousands of clones, 65% to 90% seen once, with 29% in the top ten. This chain uses TRBV10-3 with TRBJ2-3; a possible D gene is TRBD1 (6 bases). The TCR sequence derives from an adult with an advanced solid tumor such as melanoma, head and neck, liver or kidney cancer. Source: CD4+ or CD8+ T cells sorted from blood, taken in a trial of the OX40 agonist ivuxolimab. The CDR3, as DNA: TGTGCCATCTCAGGGGTCTCAGATACGCAGTATTTT. Its translation is CAISGVSDTQYF.